This paragraph reports one T cell receptor (beta chain). Its antigen is undetermined. The germline CDR1 and CDR2 sequences are KGHSH and LQKENI. The CDR3 runs 14 residues. 5'RACE template switching with UMIs produced the TCR beta cDNA. TCRdb reprocessed the 5' RACE reads; each CDR3 protein has one entry and no DNA is given. Its listing shows hundreds of thousands of distinct CDR3 sequences. This sample was included in a study of T cells expressing NK-cell markers. Whole-study findings and limits: About six donors carried dominant NKG2C+ clonotypes that made up roughly 1.0-8% of their CD8+ T cells. Whether expanded NKG2C+ T cell clones were HCMV specific stayed uncertain.

This TCR derives from a woman aged 18 to 69 in good health. J is TRBJ1-1 and V is TRBV18; as DNA is missing, the TRBD1 call by TCRdb cannot be tested. The sequencing input was blood T cells: a sorted CD56 or NKG2C T cell subset, CD4+ or CD8+ T cells, or bulk PBMC T cells (not recorded which). CDR3 sequence reads: CASSPLPGNTEAFF.